This T cell receptor (beta chain) was sequenced during a study of T cells after yellow fever vaccination. Study-wide points: Subsequent to the booster, the majority of primary-vaccination clones reappeared (around 96% CD4, 85% to 90% CD8). The CD4 compartment and the CD8 compartment contained a small share of clonotypes in common.

Remarks on this clonotype: Its matching antigen is unknown.

TCRdb ran MiXCR on the 5' RACE reads and lists one entry per CDR3 protein. The sample comprises around 330,000 distinct CDR3 sequences, around 4% of which are singletons, and around 20% rests with the top ten. This CDR3 has 14 residues. From germline, CDR1 is KGHDR and CDR2 SFDVKD. V lost 9 bases to trimming and J lost 1 base, with 14 bases between them. The sequencing here drew on PBMCs, taken on the day of the yellow fever booster vaccination. The receptor's source is a man between 18 and 35 years old who received the YFV17D yellow fever vaccine. The chain has TRBV24-1 and TRBJ2-5; D unclear. The CDR3 region is CATVVTSSQETQYF. The CDR3 region has the DNA TGTGCCACCGTAGTGACCAGTAGCCAAGAGACCCAGTACTTC.